This T cell receptor beta chain stems from a study of beta chain features in type 1 diabetes. Whole-study context: Patients did not differ from healthy donors in age, gender or cell yield.

On this clone: What it binds is not known.

Isolated RNA was reverse transcribed in full, so expressed TCRB transcripts were sequenced. The assay was immunoSEQ multiplex PCR, and TCRdb's table has in-frame clones only and misses some. The sample contains under 300,000 clones, more than 11% of which appear only once. With V trimmed by 1 base and J by 2 bases, 14 bases remained unmatched. This CDR3 has 18 residues. Germline values: CDR1 SGHAT, CDR2 FQNNGV. Overall study findings and caveats: Researchers report that Type 1 diabetes patients had moderately but significantly shorter TCRB CDR3s across all four CD4+ subsets. Because the template was cDNA, high-expressing cells might be over-represented.

Purities over 95% were achieved in all sorted populations. The clonotype originates from a man aged 25 to 40 with type 1 diabetes. Sequencing used naive CD4+ T cells from blood. This sequence joins TRBV11-2 and TRBJ2-7; 7 bases match TRBD1. In DNA, the CDR3 is TGTGCCAGCAGCTTAGGTCCACCGACAGGGCTTCGGACCTACGAGCAGTACTTC. Translating gives CASSLGPPTGLRTYEQYF.